Shown below are 16 T cell receptor beta chains from a single sample sequenced in a study of radiation and T cells in renal cell carcinoma. Documented time point: baseline pretreatment blood. Treatment described: 15 Gy SBRT to primary tumor, nephrectomy 4 weeks later. TCRdb's table, derived via immunoSEQ multiplex PCR, lists solely in-frame clones and lacks some. The table has 150,000 or so clones, about 85% seen once; the top ten hold roughly 4%. The sequencing used blood, collected from a patient whose treatment included radiotherapy and nephrectomy. Every receptor here comes from a woman in her 70s with renal cell carcinoma.

On this clone: One junction end disagrees with the germline gene, perhaps due to a read error. The chain combines TRBV11-3 with TRBJ2-2; unclear D gene. Germline CDR1 is SGHNT and CDR2 is YENEEA. The CDR3 has 13 amino acids. The DNA for the CDR3 is TGTGCCAGCAGCATAGACACTCCCGGGGAGCTGTTTTTT. Its protein is CASSIDTPGELFF.

The chain recombines TRBV19 with TRBJ2-2; D is uncertain. With 3 bases removed from V and 6 bases from J, the gap between germline ends came to 11 bases. This CDR3 comprises 14 residues. Germline CDR1 LNHDA, CDR2 SQIVND (reference sequence). CDR3 amino acids: CASSITVGAGELFF. CDR3 coding DNA: TGTGCCAGTAGTATCACGGTGGGTGCCGGGGAGCTGTTTTTT.

The CDR3 reads CATSRGITAGGRGTEAFF. In DNA, the CDR3 is TGTGCCACCAGCAGAGGTATTACGGCAGGGGGCAGGGGCACTGAAGCTTTCTTT. The gene calls are TRBV15 and TRBJ1-1, with 8 bases aligning to TRBD1. With 1 base clipped from V and 4 bases from J, the junction kept 14 bases outside the gene matches. CDR3 length equals 18 residues. Germline CDR1 LNHNV, CDR2 YYDKDF (reference sequence).

The chain recombines TRBV5-4 with TRBJ2-7; D could derive from TRBD1 or TRBD2 (5 bases each). The CDR3 runs 14 residues. Germline V CDR1 and CDR2: SGHNT, YYREEE (reference sequence). V lost 4 bases and J lost 7, with 18 bases in between. The CDR3 DNA reads TGTGCCAGCAGCCGGGGACGGACGGGTTGGGAGCAGTACTTC. Amino acid sequence: CASSRGRTGWEQYF.

This clone was seen only a few times. The chain employs TRBV6-6 and TRBJ1-5; perhaps TRBD1 as D (6 bases). The ends were cut back, 8 bases at V and 0 bases at J, with 17 bases in the middle. The CDR3 consists of 16 residues. CDR1 and CDR2 from the germline V gene are MNHNY and SVGAGI (reference sequence). CDR3 sequence: CASGRTKGDSNQPQHF. DNA of the CDR3: TGTGCCAGCGGGAGAACAAAGGGGGATAGCAATCAGCCCCAGCATTTT.

V and J are TRBV6-1 and TRBJ2-4; no reliable D call. V lost 3 bases, J lost 6 bases, and 9 bases lay in between. The CDR3 runs to 13 residues. The germline V gene encodes CDR1 MNHNS and CDR2 SASEGT. The CDR3 is CASSDSGSNIQYF. DNA for the CDR3: TGTGCCAGCAGTGACTCGGGCTCAAACATTCAGTACTTC.

This clone was detected once. The chain couples TRBV5-1 to TRBJ1-3; D is undetermined. V was trimmed by 1 base and J by 0 bases, leaving 8 bases between them. The germline CDR1 and CDR2 sequences are SGHRS and YFSETQ. The length of the CDR3 is 15 residues. The CDR3: CASSLSQSSGNTIYF. The CDR3 DNA follows: TGCGCCAGCAGCTTGTCCCAGAGCTCTGGAAACACCATATATTTT.

This chain connects TRBV14 to TRBJ2-6, with D perhaps matching TRBD2 (6 bases). Deletions cut 3 bases from V and 0 bases from J, with 9 bases between. The CDR3 spans 16 residues. Germline V lookup: CDR1 SGHDN, CDR2 FVKESK. CDR3 coding DNA: TGTGCCAGCAGCCAGGGACTGATCTCTGGGGCCAACGTCCTGACTTTC. This translates into CASSQGLISGANVLTF.

V and J are TRBV27 and TRBJ1-1, with no clear D. The CDR3 consists of 14 residues. From germline, CDR1 is MNHEY and CDR2 SMNVEV (reference sequence). Trimming shortened V by 3 bases and J by 1 base, and 9 bases separated the two germline ends. The CDR3 coding sequence is TGTGCCAGCAGTTTCCGGCAGGCGAACACTGAAGCTTTCTTT. Its protein is CASSFRQANTEAFF.

The chain is built from TRBV20-1 and TRBJ2-5; D is ambiguous. The CDR3 is made up of 10 amino acids. Germline V gene sequence: CDR1 DFQATT, CDR2 SNEGSKA (reference sequence). With 6 bases removed from V and 5 bases from J, the gap between germline ends came to 7 bases. The CDR3 reads CSAIGETQYF. The DNA of the CDR3 is TGCAGTGCGATAGGCGAGACCCAGTACTTC.

This rearrangement joins TRBV27 to TRBJ2-1, with 8 bases identical to TRBD2. From germline, CDR1 is MNHEY and CDR2 SMNVEV (reference sequence). The CDR3 runs to 15 residues. Germline trimming cut 6 bases from V and 8 bases from J; bases unmatched to any gene: 12. CDR3 coding DNA: TGTGCCAGCAGGAAACGGGGGGGCCGCGTTCATGAGCAGTTCTTC. Its translation: CASRKRGGRVHEQFF.

This chain joins TRBV11-3 and TRBJ1-1, with D perhaps TRBD1 (5 bases). The V and J ends lost 4 bases and 7 bases respectively, with 7 bases between them. CDR1 and CDR2 (germline): SGHNT, YENEEA. The CDR3 length is 11 residues. The CDR3 DNA reads as TGTGCCAGCAGCTCCGACAGTGAAGCTTTCTTT. This translates into CASSSDSEAFF.

To note about this clone: At the DNA level, this CDR3 is encoded by other sequences in the same sample as well. The rearrangement uses TRBV18 and TRBJ2-2; D uncertain. Germline loops: CDR1 KGHSH, CDR2 LQKENI. V lost 5 bases and J 4 bases, leaving 2 bases between the germline ends. This CDR3 region has 11 residues. The CDR3 spells CASSSTGELFF. CDR3 nucleotide sequence: TGTGCCAGCTCATCCACCGGGGAGCTGTTTTTT. The whole variable domain, filled in from reference TRBV18 and TRBJ2-2, reads NAGVMQNPRHLVRRRGQEARLRCSPMKGHSHVYWYRQLPEEGLKFMVYLQKENIIDESGMPKERFSAEFPKEGPSILRIQQVVRGDSAAYFCASSSTGELFFGEGSRLTVL.

The chain is built from TRBV6-1 and TRBJ2-1; D may be TRBD2 (7 bases). The CDR3 loop spans 19 amino acids. The germline V gene has CDR1 MNHNS and CDR2 SASEGT. Trimming pared 0 bases from V and 6 bases from J, leaving 24 bases between. As DNA, the CDR3 is TGTGCCAGCAGTGAAGCAACCTACAGTAGGTGGGGAGGGGGCAATGAGCAGTTCTTC. Amino acids: CASSEATYSRWGGGNEQFF.

The gene calls are TRBV5-1 and TRBJ1-5; 9 positions match TRBD1. The CDR3 spans 18 residues. Germline CDR1 reads SGHRS; CDR2 reads YFSETQ. Unmatched junction bases numbered 10, after V lost 3 bases and J lost 0 bases. CDR3 nucleotides: TGCGCCAGCAGCTGGGGGGACAGGGACACTGATAGCAATCAGCCCCAGCATTTT. Protein: CASSWGDRDTDSNQPQHF.

The chain recombines TRBV6-5 with TRBJ1-1; 8 bases fit TRBD1. The CDR3 is made up of 16 amino acids. Trimming removed 2 bases from V and 6 bases from J; junction bases left unmatched: 11. In germline, CDR1 is MNHEY, CDR2 SVGAGI. CDR3 sequence reads: CASSYINAGGIAEAFF. CDR3 bases: TGTGCCAGCAGTTACATTAACGCAGGGGGCATCGCTGAAGCTTTCTTT.